This T cell receptor beta chain was documented in a study of molecular identifiers for immune sequencing clone quantification. TCRdb reanalysed the PCR reads using MiXCR and keeps one entry per CDR3 protein. The data contain around 460,000 distinct CDR3 sequences, roughly 23% of them singletons. Deletions cut 0 bases from V and 0 bases from J, with 14 bases between. The CDR3 covers 16 residues. The V gene's germline CDR1 is DFQATT and CDR2 SNEGSKA (reference sequence). This clonotype has ten or more counts. Sequencing libraries of naive CD8 cells derived from around 20,000 to 990,000 sorted cells with 10%, 30% or 50% RNA.

The TCR comes from a human donor in good health. Some libraries in this study had Jurkat cell RNA spiked in. V gene TRBV20-1 combines with J gene TRBJ1-1; a weak D match, TRBD1 (6 bases). The sequenced material came from naive CD8+ T cells from blood, with Jurkat cell RNA spiked in. Indicated subset: FACS-sorted CD8+CD4-CCR7+CD45RA+ naive T cells. The chain's CDR3 is CSARDQGWPVNTEAFF. The CDR3 DNA follows: TGCAGTGCTAGAGATCAGGGGTGGCCTGTGAACACTGAAGCTTTCTTT.